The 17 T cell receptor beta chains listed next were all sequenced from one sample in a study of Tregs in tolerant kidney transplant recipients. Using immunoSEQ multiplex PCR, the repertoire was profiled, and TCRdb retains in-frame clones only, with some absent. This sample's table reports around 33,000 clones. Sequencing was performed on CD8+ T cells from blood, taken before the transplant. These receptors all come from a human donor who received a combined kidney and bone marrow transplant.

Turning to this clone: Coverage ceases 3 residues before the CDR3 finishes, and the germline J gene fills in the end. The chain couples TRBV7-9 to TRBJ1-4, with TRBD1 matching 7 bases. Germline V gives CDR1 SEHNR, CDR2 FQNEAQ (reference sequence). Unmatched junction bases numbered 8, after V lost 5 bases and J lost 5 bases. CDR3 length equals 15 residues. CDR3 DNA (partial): TGTGCCAGCAGCCTACCGACAGGGCTCAATGAAAAA. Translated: CASSLPTGLNEK. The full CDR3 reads CASSLPTGLNEKLFF.

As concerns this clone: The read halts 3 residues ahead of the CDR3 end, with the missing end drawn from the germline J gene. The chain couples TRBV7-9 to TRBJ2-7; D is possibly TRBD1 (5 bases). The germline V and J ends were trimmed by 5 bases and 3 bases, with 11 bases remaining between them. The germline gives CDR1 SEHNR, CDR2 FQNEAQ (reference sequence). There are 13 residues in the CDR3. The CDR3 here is CASSQTERYEQYF. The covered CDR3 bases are TGTGCCAGCAGCCAGACAGAACGCTACGAG.

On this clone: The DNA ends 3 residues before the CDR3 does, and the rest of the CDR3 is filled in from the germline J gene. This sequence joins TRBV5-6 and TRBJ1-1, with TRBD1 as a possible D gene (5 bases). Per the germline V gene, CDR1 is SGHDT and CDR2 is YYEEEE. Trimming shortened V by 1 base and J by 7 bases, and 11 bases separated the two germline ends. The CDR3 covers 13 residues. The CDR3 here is CASSLYEGLEAFF. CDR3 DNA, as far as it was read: TGTGCCAGCAGCTTGTACGAGGGACTTGAA. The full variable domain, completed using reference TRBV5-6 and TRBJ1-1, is DAGVTQSPTHLIKTRGQQVTLRCSPKSGHDTVSWYQQALGQGPQFIFQYYEEEERQRGNFPDRFSGHQFPNYSSELNVNALLLGDSALYLCASSLYEGLEAFFGQGTRLTVV.

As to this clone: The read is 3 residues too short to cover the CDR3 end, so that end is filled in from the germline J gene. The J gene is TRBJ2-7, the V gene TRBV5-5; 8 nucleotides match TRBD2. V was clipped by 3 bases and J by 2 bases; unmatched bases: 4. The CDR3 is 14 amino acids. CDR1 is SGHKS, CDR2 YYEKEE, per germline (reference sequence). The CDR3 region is CASSSGLAPYEQYF. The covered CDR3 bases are TGTGCCAGCAGCTCTGGACTAGCCCCCTACGAG.

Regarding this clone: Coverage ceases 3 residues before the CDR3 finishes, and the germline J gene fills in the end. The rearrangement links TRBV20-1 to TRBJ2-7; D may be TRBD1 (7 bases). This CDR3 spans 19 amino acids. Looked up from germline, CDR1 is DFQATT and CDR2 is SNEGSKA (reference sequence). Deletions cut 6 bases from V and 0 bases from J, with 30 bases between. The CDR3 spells CSAPPGVTGVSLSSYEQYF. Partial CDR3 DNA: TGCAGTGCCCCCCCGGGGGTAACAGGGGTGAGCCTCAGCTCCTACGAG.

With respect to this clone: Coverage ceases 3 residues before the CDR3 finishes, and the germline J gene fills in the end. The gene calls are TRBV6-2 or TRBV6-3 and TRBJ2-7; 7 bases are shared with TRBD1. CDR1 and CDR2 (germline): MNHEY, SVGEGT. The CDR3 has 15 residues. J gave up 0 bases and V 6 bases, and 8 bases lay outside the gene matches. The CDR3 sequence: CASSKQGIGSYEQYF. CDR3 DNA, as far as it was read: TGTGCCAGCAGCAAACAGGGGATCGGCTCCTACGAG.

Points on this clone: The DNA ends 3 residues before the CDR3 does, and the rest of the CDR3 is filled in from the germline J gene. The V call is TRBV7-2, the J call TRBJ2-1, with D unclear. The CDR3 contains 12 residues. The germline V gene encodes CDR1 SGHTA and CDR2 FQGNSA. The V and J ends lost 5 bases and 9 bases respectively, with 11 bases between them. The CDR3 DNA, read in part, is TGTGCCAGCAGCCCCTTTGGCGGTGAG. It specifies CASSPFGGE. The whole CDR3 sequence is CASSPFGGEQFF.

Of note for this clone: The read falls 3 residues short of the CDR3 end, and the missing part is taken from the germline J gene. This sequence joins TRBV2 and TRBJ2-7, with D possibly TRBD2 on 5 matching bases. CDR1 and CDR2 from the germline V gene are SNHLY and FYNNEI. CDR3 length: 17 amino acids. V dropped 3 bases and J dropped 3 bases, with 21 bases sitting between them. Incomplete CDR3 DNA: TGTGCCAGCAGTGATTCCCTGGGTGAGCGGACTTACTACGAG. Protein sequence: CASSDSLGERTYYE. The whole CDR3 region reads CASSDSLGERTYYEQYF.

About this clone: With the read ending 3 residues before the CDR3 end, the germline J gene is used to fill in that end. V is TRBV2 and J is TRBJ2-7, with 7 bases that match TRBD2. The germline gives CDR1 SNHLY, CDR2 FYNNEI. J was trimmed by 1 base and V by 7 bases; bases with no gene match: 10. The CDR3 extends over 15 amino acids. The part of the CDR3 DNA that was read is TGTGCCAGCACGGGTTGGAGCGGGACTTCCTACGAG. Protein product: CASTGWSGTSYE. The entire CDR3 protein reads CASTGWSGTSYEQYF.

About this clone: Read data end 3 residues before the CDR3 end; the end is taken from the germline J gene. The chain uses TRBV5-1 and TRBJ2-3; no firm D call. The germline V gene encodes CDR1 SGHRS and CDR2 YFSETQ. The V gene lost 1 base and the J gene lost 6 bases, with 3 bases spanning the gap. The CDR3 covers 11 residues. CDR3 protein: CASSLLDTQYF. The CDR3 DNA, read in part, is TGCGCCAGCAGCTTGCTGGATACG.

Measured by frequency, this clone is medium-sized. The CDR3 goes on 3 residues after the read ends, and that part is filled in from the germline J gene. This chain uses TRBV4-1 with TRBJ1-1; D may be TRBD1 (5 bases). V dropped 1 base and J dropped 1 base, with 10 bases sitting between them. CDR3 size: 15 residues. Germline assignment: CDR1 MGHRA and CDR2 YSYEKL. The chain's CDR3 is CASSQVAGWNTEAFF. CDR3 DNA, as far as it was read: TGCGCCAGCAGCCAAGTCGCAGGGTGGAACACTGAA.

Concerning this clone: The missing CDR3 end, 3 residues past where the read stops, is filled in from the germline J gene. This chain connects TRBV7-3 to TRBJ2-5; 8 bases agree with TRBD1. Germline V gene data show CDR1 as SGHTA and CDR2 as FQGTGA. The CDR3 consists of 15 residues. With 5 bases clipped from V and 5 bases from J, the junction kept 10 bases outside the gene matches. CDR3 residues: CASSPGQGYWETQYF. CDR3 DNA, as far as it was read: TGTGCCAGCAGCCCTGGACAGGGCTATTGGGAGACC.

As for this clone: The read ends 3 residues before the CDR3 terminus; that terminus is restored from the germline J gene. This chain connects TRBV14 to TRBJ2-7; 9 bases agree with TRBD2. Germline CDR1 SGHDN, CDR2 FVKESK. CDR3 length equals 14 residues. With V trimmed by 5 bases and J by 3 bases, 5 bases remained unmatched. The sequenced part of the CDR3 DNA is TGTGCCAGCAGCACACTAGCGGGCCGCTACGAG. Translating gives CASSTLAGRYE. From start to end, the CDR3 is CASSTLAGRYEQYF.

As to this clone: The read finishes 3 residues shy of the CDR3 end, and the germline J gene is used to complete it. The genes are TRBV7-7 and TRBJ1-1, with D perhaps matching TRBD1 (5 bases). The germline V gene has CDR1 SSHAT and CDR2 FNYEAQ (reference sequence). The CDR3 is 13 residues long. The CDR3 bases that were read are TGTGCCAGCAGTCAAAGTCTTGGACACGAA. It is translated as CASSQSLGHE. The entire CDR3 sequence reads CASSQSLGHEAFF.

This CDR3 reads CSAGDRESYEQYF. CDR3 bases read: TGCAGTGCTGGGGACAGGGAGTCCTACGAG. V and J are TRBV20-1 and TRBJ2-7; TRBD1 aligns across 9 bases. Read sequence stops 3 residues before the CDR3 end, and the germline J gene provides the missing end. Germline trimming cut 5 bases from V and 1 base from J; bases unmatched to any gene: 3. Germline lookup yields CDR1 DFQATT and CDR2 SNEGSKA (reference sequence). This CDR3 has 13 amino acids.

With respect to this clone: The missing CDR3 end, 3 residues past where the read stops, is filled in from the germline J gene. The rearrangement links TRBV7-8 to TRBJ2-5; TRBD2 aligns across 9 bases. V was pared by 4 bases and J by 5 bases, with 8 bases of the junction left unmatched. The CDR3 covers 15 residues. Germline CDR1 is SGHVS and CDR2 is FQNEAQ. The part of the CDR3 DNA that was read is TGTGCCAGCAGCTACCGGCTAGCGGGACTGGAGACC. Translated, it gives CASSYRLAGLET. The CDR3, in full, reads CASSYRLAGLETQYF.

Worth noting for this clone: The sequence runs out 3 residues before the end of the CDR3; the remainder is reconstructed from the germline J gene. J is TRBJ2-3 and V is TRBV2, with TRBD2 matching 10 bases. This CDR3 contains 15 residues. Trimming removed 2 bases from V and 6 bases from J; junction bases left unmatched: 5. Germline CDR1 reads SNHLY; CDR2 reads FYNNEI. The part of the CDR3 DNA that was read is TGTGCCAGCAGTGAACCTAGCGGGAGTGGTGATACG. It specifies CASSEPSGSGDT. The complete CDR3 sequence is CASSEPSGSGDTQYF. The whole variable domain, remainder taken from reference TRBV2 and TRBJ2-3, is EPEVTQTPSHQVTQMGQEVILRCVPISNHLYFYWYRQILGQKVEFLVSFYNNEISEKSEIFDDQFSVERPDGSNFTLKIRSTKLEDSAMYFCASSEPSGSGDTQYFGPGTRLTVL.